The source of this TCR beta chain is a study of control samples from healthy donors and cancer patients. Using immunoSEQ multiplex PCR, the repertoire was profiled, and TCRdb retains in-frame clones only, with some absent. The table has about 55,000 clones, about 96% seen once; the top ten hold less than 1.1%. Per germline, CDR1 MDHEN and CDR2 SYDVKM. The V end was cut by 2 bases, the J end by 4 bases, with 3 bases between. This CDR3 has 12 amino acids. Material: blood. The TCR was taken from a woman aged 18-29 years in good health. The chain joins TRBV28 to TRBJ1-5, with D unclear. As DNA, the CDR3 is TGTGCCAGCAGTTTAAGGAATCAGCCCCAGCATTTT. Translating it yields CASSLRNQPQHF.